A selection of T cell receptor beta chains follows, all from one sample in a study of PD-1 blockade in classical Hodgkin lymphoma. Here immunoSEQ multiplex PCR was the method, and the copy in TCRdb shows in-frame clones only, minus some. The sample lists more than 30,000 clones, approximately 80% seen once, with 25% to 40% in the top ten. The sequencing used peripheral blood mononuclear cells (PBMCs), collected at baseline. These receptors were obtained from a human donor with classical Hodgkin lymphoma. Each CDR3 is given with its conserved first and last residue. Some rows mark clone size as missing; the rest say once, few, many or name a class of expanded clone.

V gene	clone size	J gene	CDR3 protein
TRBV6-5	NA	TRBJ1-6	CASSYSAGQGGSPLHF
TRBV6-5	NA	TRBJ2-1	CASKRETGRSEQFF
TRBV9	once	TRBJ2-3	CASSVVPVADTQYF
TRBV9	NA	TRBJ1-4	CASSLNPGGPNEKLFF
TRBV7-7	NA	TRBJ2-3	CASSLGLAVTDTQYF
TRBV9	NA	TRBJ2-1	CASSVGAAIRSYNEQFF
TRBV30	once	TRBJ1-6	CALRQGEYSPLHF
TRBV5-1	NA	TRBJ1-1	CASSRGQNTEAFF
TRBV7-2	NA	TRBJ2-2	CASSSGQNTGELFF
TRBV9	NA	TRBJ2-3	CASSVGGGDTQYF
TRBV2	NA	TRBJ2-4	CASSSRRGGEIQYF
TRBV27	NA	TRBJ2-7	CASSSRRGGYEQYF